These T cell receptor beta chains were read from a single sample in a study of T cell responses to AZD1222 COVID-19 vaccine. Clones were read by immunoSEQ multiplex PCR, and TCRdb kept only the in-frame ones, dropping some. Here the sample spans 110,000 or so clones, 85% to 90% being singletons. Sequenced here: peripheral blood, sampled 28 days after the second AZD1222 dose. The source is an adult who received the AZD1222 COVID-19 vaccine. CDR3s include the opening cysteine and the closing phenylalanine or tryptophan. Fields, in order: V gene, clone size, D gene, J gene, CDR3 DNA, CDR3 protein. The D gene is left open where the match is weak. Rows may omit the clone size; those that give it use once, few, many or a size class.

v_gene: TRBV29-1; abundance: .; d_gene: .; j_gene: TRBJ1-1; CDR3nt: TGCAGCGTCGCGGACACCGATAACACTGAAGCTTTCTTT; CDR3aa: CSVADTDNTEAFF
v_gene: TRBV7-8; abundance: .; d_gene: TRBD1; j_gene: TRBJ1-6; CDR3nt: TGTGCCAGCACCAGGGGACAGTCTAATTCACCCCTCCACTTT; CDR3aa: CASTRGQSNSPLHF
v_gene: TRBV9; abundance: few; d_gene: TRBD1; j_gene: TRBJ2-7; CDR3nt: TGTGCCAGCAGCGTTGGACAGGGCCTTTCCTACGAGCAGTACTTC; CDR3aa: CASSVGQGLSYEQYF
v_gene: TRBV9; abundance: once; d_gene: .; j_gene: TRBJ1-5; CDR3nt: TGTGCCAGCAGCCCAACAGGAGGGGCGCCGGGCAATCAGCCCCAGCATTTT; CDR3aa: CASSPTGGAPGNQPQHF
v_gene: TRBV10-1; abundance: .; d_gene: .; j_gene: TRBJ2-7; CDR3nt: TGCGCCAGCCTTCGAACCCTAAGAGGGATTGTATCGAAAGAGCAGTACTTC; CDR3aa: CASLRTLRGIVSKEQYF
v_gene: TRBV18; abundance: .; d_gene: TRBD1; j_gene: TRBJ2-7; CDR3nt: TGTGCCAGCTCACCGAACGGACAGGACTACGAGCAGTACTTC; CDR3aa: CASSPNGQDYEQYF
v_gene: TRBV2; abundance: .; d_gene: TRBD1; j_gene: TRBJ1-2; CDR3nt: TGTGCCAGCAGGGCCGACAGGGGGGGAGTCTATGGCTACACCTTC; CDR3aa: CASRADRGGVYGYTF
v_gene: TRBV5-1; abundance: .; d_gene: TRBD1; j_gene: TRBJ1-2; CDR3nt: TGCGCCAGCAGCTCTGGACATACCCAGGGGGGTGGCTACACCTTC; CDR3aa: CASSSGHTQGGGYTF
v_gene: TRBV7-9; abundance: .; d_gene: .; j_gene: TRBJ1-6; CDR3nt: TGTGCCAGCGTGGGGACCGGGGATTCACCCCTCCACTTT; CDR3aa: CASVGTGDSPLHF
v_gene: TRBV3-1/TRBV3-2; abundance: once; d_gene: .; j_gene: TRBJ1-5; CDR3nt: TGTGCCAGCAGCCTCGGGGGCAGGGAAAATCAGCCCCAGCATTTT; CDR3aa: CASSLGGRENQPQHF
v_gene: TRBV10-1; abundance: .; d_gene: TRBD2; j_gene: TRBJ2-1; CDR3nt: TGCGCCAGCAGCCTAGCCCCGGGACTAGCGTCCTACAATGAGCAGTTCTTC; CDR3aa: CASSLAPGLASYNEQFF
v_gene: TRBV28; abundance: .; d_gene: TRBD2; j_gene: TRBJ2-7; CDR3nt: TGTGCCAGCACGCAGACAGCGGGAGTTTCTTACGAGCAGTACTTC; CDR3aa: CASTQTAGVSYEQYF
v_gene: TRBV7-9; abundance: .; d_gene: TRBD2; j_gene: TRBJ2-3; CDR3nt: TGTGCCAGCAGCCCCGGGACTAGCGGATTCACAGATACGCAGTATTTT; CDR3aa: CASSPGTSGFTDTQYF
v_gene: TRBV5-1; abundance: once; d_gene: .; j_gene: TRBJ1-3; CDR3nt: TGCGCCAGCAGGGCGGGGTACCGAAACACCATATATTTT; CDR3aa: CASRAGYRNTIYF
v_gene: TRBV6-1; abundance: .; d_gene: .; j_gene: TRBJ2-7; CDR3nt: TGTGCCAGCAGTGAAGTCAGGGGCTCCGGCTACGAGCAGTACTTC; CDR3aa: CASSEVRGSGYEQYF
v_gene: TRBV19; abundance: .; d_gene: .; j_gene: TRBJ2-2; CDR3nt: TGTGCCAGTAGTATTACGTGGGTCGCCGGGGAGCTGTTTTTT; CDR3aa: CASSITWVAGELFF
v_gene: TRBV18; abundance: .; d_gene: .; j_gene: TRBJ2-7; CDR3nt: TGTGCCAGCTCACCACTGGCCAGCTCCTACGAGCAGTACTTC; CDR3aa: CASSPLASSYEQYF
v_gene: TRBV12-3/TRBV12-4; abundance: .; d_gene: TRBD1; j_gene: TRBJ1-2; CDR3nt: TGTGCCAGCAGGCGGACAGGGGGCCGGGGCTACACCTTC; CDR3aa: CASRRTGGRGYTF
v_gene: TRBV28; abundance: once; d_gene: .; j_gene: TRBJ1-1; CDR3nt: TGTGCCAGCAGTTTAATCGGGGGGGAGGCTGAAGCTTTCTTT; CDR3aa: CASSLIGGEAEAFF
v_gene: TRBV18; abundance: .; d_gene: .; j_gene: TRBJ2-1; CDR3nt: TGTGCCAGCTCAGGGGGGCTAGCAACGATTGGCAATGAGCAGTTCTTC; CDR3aa: CASSGGLATIGNEQFF
v_gene: TRBV5-4; abundance: .; d_gene: .; j_gene: TRBJ1-3; CDR3nt: TGTGCCAGCAGCTTAGTCGGGGGAGCTGGAAACACCATATATTTT; CDR3aa: CASSLVGGAGNTIYF
v_gene: TRBV29-1; abundance: .; d_gene: TRBD1; j_gene: TRBJ2-7; CDR3nt: TGCAGCGTTTTAGGACAGGGGAATGAGCAGTACTTC; CDR3aa: CSVLGQGNEQYF
v_gene: TRBV4-3; abundance: once; d_gene: .; j_gene: TRBJ1-6; CDR3nt: TGCGCCAGCAGCCAAGATAGGACAGCGGGGTATAATTCACCCCTCCACTTT; CDR3aa: CASSQDRTAGYNSPLHF
v_gene: TRBV27; abundance: .; d_gene: TRBD1; j_gene: TRBJ1-2; CDR3nt: TGTGCCACTCGCCGGGACAGGGGAAGGGGCTACACCTTC; CDR3aa: CATRRDRGRGYTF
v_gene: TRBV11-2; abundance: few; d_gene: TRBD2; j_gene: TRBJ2-1; CDR3nt: TGTGCCAGCTGGGGAGGGGACAATGAGCAGTTCTTC; CDR3aa: CASWGGDNEQFF
v_gene: TRBV27; abundance: .; d_gene: .; j_gene: TRBJ2-5; CDR3nt: TGTGCCACACCTCCGGTGGGAGGAAAAGAGACCCAGTACTTC; CDR3aa: CATPPVGGKETQYF
v_gene: TRBV7-2; abundance: .; d_gene: .; j_gene: TRBJ2-5; CDR3nt: TGTGCCAGCACCCGAAACCAGGGACATCAAGAGACCCAGTACTTC; CDR3aa: CASTRNQGHQETQYF
v_gene: TRBV13; abundance: .; d_gene: TRBD1; j_gene: TRBJ2-7; CDR3nt: TGTGCCAGCAGCTTTCGGGACAGGAACGAGCAGTACTTC; CDR3aa: CASSFRDRNEQYF
v_gene: TRBV4-2; abundance: .; d_gene: .; j_gene: TRBJ1-1; CDR3nt: TGTGCCAGCAGCCAAGACAGGGAGGTCTCTGAAGCTTTCTTT; CDR3aa: CASSQDREVSEAFF
v_gene: TRBV9; abundance: .; d_gene: .; j_gene: TRBJ1-3; CDR3nt: TGTGCCAGCAGCGCGACCGTTTCTGGAAACACCATATATTTT; CDR3aa: CASSATVSGNTIYF
v_gene: TRBV6-6; abundance: .; d_gene: TRBD1; j_gene: TRBJ2-1; CDR3nt: TGTGCCAGCAGTTACCGGACAGGTCATGCCAAGCAGTTCTTC; CDR3aa: CASSYRTGHAKQFF
v_gene: TRBV29-1; abundance: .; d_gene: .; j_gene: TRBJ2-7; CDR3nt: TGCAGCGTTGCCTTTGGGACAAGCATTTACGAGCAGTACTTC; CDR3aa: CSVAFGTSIYEQYF
v_gene: TRBV5-4; abundance: .; d_gene: .; j_gene: TRBJ2-1; CDR3nt: TGTGCCAGCAGCCTCGTAGGGGTTAGGGATGAGCAGTTCTTC; CDR3aa: CASSLVGVRDEQFF
v_gene: TRBV6-1; abundance: .; d_gene: .; j_gene: TRBJ1-6; CDR3nt: TGTGCCAGCAGTGAAACCCAGCCGAGCTCCTATAATTCACCCCTCCACTTT; CDR3aa: CASSETQPSSYNSPLHF
v_gene: TRBV7-2; abundance: .; d_gene: .; j_gene: TRBJ1-3; CDR3nt: TGTGCCAGCAGCTTAGGGTTCGGGGCGACTGGAAACACCATATATTTT; CDR3aa: CASSLGFGATGNTIYF
v_gene: TRBV27; abundance: .; d_gene: .; j_gene: TRBJ2-6; CDR3nt: TGTGCCAGCAGTACCCTCCCTGGGGCTGGGGCCAACGTCCTGACTTTC; CDR3aa: CASSTLPGAGANVLTF
v_gene: TRBV27; abundance: .; d_gene: .; j_gene: TRBJ2-7; CDR3nt: TGTGCCAGTCGTACCGGCGGCGGACCCTCCTACGAGCAGTACTTC; CDR3aa: CASRTGGGPSYEQYF
v_gene: TRBV10-3; abundance: .; d_gene: .; j_gene: TRBJ2-3; CDR3nt: TGTGCCGCCCGATCCACAGATACGCAGTATTTT; CDR3aa: CAARSTDTQYF
v_gene: TRBV19; abundance: .; d_gene: TRBD1; j_gene: TRBJ1-5; CDR3nt: TGTGCCACGGCAGATCCCAGGGGGGTGCATCATAGCAATCAGCCCCAGCATTTT; CDR3aa: CATADPRGVHHSNQPQHF
v_gene: TRBV21-1; abundance: .; d_gene: .; j_gene: TRBJ2-2; CDR3nt: TGTGCCAGCCGGGGCGGGGGGGCCCCTCCCGGGGAGCTGTTTTTT; CDR3aa: CASRGGGAPPGELFF
v_gene: TRBV14; abundance: .; d_gene: .; j_gene: TRBJ2-1; CDR3nt: TGTGCCAGCAGCCCCGGACGACGGAAGTGGGGTATGGGGTCCTACAATGAGCAGTTCTTC; CDR3aa: CASSPGRRKWGMGSYNEQFF
v_gene: TRBV19; abundance: .; d_gene: .; j_gene: TRBJ1-5; CDR3nt: TGTGCCAGTAGTATTCAGGCGCGGGCAGATCAGCCCCAGCATTTT; CDR3aa: CASSIQARADQPQHF
v_gene: TRBV19; abundance: .; d_gene: TRBD1; j_gene: TRBJ1-2; CDR3nt: TGTGCCAGTAGTCCGCAGGGAGGGGGCGAAGCTAACTATGGCTACACCTTC; CDR3aa: CASSPQGGGEANYGYTF
v_gene: TRBV14; abundance: .; d_gene: .; j_gene: TRBJ2-7; CDR3nt: TGTGCCAGCAGCCCAAACATATTCTACGAGCAGTACTTC; CDR3aa: CASSPNIFYEQYF
v_gene: TRBV7-2; abundance: .; d_gene: TRBD2; j_gene: TRBJ2-1; CDR3nt: TGTGCCAGCAGCCGCGGGACTAGCCTTAACCTCTACAATGAGCAGTTCTTC; CDR3aa: CASSRGTSLNLYNEQFF
v_gene: TRBV5-6; abundance: .; d_gene: TRBD2; j_gene: TRBJ2-2; CDR3nt: TGTGCCAGCAGCTTGGGCTTAGCGGGAGACACCGGGGAGCTGTTTTTT; CDR3aa: CASSLGLAGDTGELFF
v_gene: TRBV24-1; abundance: .; d_gene: .; j_gene: TRBJ2-5; CDR3nt: TGTGCCACCAGTTCCATGGAGGGTAGTACAGAGACCCAGTACTTC; CDR3aa: CATSSMEGSTETQYF
v_gene: TRBV12-3/TRBV12-4; abundance: few; d_gene: .; j_gene: TRBJ1-2; CDR3nt: TGTGCCAGCAGTTTGAACACCAACTATGGCTACACCTTC; CDR3aa: CASSLNTNYGYTF
v_gene: TRBV7-9; abundance: few; d_gene: TRBD1; j_gene: TRBJ2-6; CDR3nt: TGTGCCAGCAGCCCGACAGGGCCTTCATCTTTCTCTGGGGCCAACGTCCTGACTTTC; CDR3aa: CASSPTGPSSFSGANVLTF
v_gene: TRBV7-2; abundance: .; d_gene: TRBD2; j_gene: TRBJ2-3; CDR3nt: TGTGCCAGCAGCTTGGATTTAGCGGGGGGATGGGATACGCAGTATTTT; CDR3aa: CASSLDLAGGWDTQYF
v_gene: TRBV7-3; abundance: few; d_gene: .; j_gene: TRBJ1-1; CDR3nt: TGTGCCAGCAGCATCACTCCCAACACTGAAGCTTTCTTT; CDR3aa: CASSITPNTEAFF
v_gene: TRBV19; abundance: .; d_gene: TRBD1; j_gene: TRBJ2-3; CDR3nt: TGTGCCAGTAGTCCAAGAGGGGGACAGGGGGCGACAGATACGCAGTATTTT; CDR3aa: CASSPRGGQGATDTQYF
v_gene: TRBV29-1; abundance: once; d_gene: .; j_gene: TRBJ2-3; CDR3nt: TGCAGCGTTGAACGGGACCCCAAGGATACGCAGTATTTT; CDR3aa: CSVERDPKDTQYF
v_gene: TRBV6-5; abundance: .; d_gene: .; j_gene: TRBJ1-1; CDR3nt: TGTGCCAGCAGTTACTCCGGGGGCTGGACTGAAGCTTTCTTT; CDR3aa: CASSYSGGWTEAFF
v_gene: TRBV19; abundance: .; d_gene: .; j_gene: TRBJ1-1; CDR3nt: TGTGCCAGTAGTATACGGCACCAGACTGGGATTCGAGCTTTCTTT; CDR3aa: CASSIRHQTGIRAFF
v_gene: TRBV7-2; abundance: few; d_gene: TRBD1; j_gene: TRBJ1-2; CDR3nt: TGTGCCAGCAGCTTAGACCCAGGGGGCATAAACTATGGCTACACCTTC; CDR3aa: CASSLDPGGINYGYTF
v_gene: TRBV9; abundance: .; d_gene: TRBD2; j_gene: TRBJ2-7; CDR3nt: TGTGCCAGCAGCCCCCCGACTAGCGGGAGGGGCGAGCAGTACTTC; CDR3aa: CASSPPTSGRGEQYF
v_gene: TRBV7-3; abundance: .; d_gene: .; j_gene: TRBJ2-2; CDR3nt: TGTGCCAGCAGTCAATGGGGCGGGGAGCTGTTTTTT; CDR3aa: CASSQWGGELFF